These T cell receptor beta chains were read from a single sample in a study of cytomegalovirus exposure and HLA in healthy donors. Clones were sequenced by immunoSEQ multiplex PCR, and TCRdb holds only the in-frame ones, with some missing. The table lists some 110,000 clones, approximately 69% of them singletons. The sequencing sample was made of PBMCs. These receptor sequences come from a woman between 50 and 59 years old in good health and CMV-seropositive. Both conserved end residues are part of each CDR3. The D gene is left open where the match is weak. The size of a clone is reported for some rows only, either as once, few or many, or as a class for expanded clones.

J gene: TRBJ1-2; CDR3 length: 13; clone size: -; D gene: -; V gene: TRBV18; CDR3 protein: CASSPQELYGYTF; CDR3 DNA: TGTGCCAGCTCACCCCAGGAACTCTACGGCTACACCTTC
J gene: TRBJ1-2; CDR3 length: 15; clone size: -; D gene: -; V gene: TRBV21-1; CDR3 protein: CASTERSGLGYGYTF; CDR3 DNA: TGTGCCAGCACCGAGAGGTCAGGGCTGGGATATGGCTACACCTTC
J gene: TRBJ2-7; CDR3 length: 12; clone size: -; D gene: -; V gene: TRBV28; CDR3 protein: CASSLSSYEQYF; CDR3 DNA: TGTGCCAGCAGTTTATCGTCCTACGAGCAGTACTTC
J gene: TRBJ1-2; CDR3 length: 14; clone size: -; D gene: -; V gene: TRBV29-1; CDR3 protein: CSVGRQETNYGYTF; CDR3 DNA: TGCAGCGTCGGTAGACAGGAGACTAACTATGGCTACACCTTC
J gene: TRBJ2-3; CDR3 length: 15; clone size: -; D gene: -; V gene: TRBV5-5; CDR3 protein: CASSWTATSTDTQYF; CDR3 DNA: TGTGCCAGCAGCTGGACAGCGACTAGCACAGATACGCAGTATTTT
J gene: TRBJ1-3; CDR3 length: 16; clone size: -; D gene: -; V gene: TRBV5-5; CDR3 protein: CASSHTAGGSGNTIYF; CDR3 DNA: TGTGCCAGCAGCCATACAGCGGGAGGTTCTGGAAACACCATATATTTT
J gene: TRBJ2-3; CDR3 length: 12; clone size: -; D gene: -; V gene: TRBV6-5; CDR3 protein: CASLGRGDTQYF; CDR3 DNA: TGTGCCAGCCTTGGAAGGGGTGATACGCAGTATTTT
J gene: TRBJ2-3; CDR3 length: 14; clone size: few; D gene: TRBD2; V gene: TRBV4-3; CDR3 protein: CASSPSGMPDTQYF; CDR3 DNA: TGCGCCAGCAGCCCTAGCGGGATGCCAGATACGCAGTATTTT
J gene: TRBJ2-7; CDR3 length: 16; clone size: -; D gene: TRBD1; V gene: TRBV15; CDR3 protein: CATSRDPGTGASEQYF; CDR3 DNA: TGTGCCACCAGCAGAGATCCCGGGACAGGGGCGTCCGAGCAGTACTTC
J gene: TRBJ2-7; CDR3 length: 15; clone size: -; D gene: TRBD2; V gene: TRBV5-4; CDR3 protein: CASSLWGGSTYEQYF; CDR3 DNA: TGTGCCAGCAGCTTGTGGGGGGGGTCCACCTACGAGCAGTACTTC
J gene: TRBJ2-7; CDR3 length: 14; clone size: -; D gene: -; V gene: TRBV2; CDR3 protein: CASRRSLLIYEQYF; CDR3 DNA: TGTGCCAGCCGGCGGAGTCTCCTCATCTACGAGCAGTACTTC
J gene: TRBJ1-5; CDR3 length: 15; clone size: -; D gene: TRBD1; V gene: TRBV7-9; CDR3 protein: CASSKEGQGDQPQHF; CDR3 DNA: TGTGCCAGCAGTAAGGAGGGACAGGGAGATCAGCCCCAGCATTTT
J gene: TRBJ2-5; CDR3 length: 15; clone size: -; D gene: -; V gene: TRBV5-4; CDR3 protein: CASSLEGRDQETQYF; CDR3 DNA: TGTGCCAGCAGCTTGGAAGGGCGGGACCAAGAGACCCAGTACTTC
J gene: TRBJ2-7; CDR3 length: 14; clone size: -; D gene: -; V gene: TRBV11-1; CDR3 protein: CASSRPAVSYEQYF; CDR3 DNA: TGTGCCAGCAGTCGTCCCGCGGTCTCCTACGAGCAGTACTTC
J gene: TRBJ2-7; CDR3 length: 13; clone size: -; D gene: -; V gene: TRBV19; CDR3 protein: CASSMQGYYEQYF; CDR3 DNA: TGTGCCAGTAGTATGCAGGGGTACTACGAGCAGTACTTC
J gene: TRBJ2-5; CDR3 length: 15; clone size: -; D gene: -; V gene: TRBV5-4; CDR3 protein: CASSLPFGSQETQYF; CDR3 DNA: TGTGCCAGCAGCTTGCCCTTTGGCTCCCAAGAGACCCAGTACTTC
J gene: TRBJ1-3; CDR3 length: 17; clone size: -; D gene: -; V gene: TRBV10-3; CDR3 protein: CAISESSGGSSGNTIYF; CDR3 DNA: TGTGCCATCAGTGAGTCGAGTGGGGGCAGCTCTGGAAACACCATATATTTT
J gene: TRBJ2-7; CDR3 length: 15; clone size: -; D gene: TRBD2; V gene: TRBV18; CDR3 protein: CASSLTSAETYEQYF; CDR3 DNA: TGTGCCAGCTCGCTAACTAGCGCCGAAACCTACGAGCAGTACTTC
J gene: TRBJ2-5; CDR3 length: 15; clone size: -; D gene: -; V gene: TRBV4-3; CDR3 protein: CASSQVRGSGETQYF; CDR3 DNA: TGCGCCAGCAGCCAAGTTCGAGGGAGTGGGGAGACCCAGTACTTC
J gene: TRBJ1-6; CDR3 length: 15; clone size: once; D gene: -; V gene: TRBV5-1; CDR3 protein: CASSLEMGGNSPLHF; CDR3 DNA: TGCGCCAGCAGCTTGGAAATGGGGGGGAATTCACCCCTCCACTTT
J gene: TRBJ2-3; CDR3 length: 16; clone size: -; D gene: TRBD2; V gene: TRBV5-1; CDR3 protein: CASSPGTSGRADTQYF; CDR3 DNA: TGCGCCAGCAGCCCTGGGACTAGCGGGAGGGCAGATACGCAGTATTTT
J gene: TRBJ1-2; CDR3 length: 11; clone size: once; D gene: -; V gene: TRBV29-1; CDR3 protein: CSTTEADGYTF; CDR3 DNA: TGCAGCACCACGGAGGCAGACGGCTACACCTTC
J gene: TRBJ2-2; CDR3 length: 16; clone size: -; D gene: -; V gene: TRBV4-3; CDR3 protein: CASSQGWGANTGELFF; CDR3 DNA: TGCGCCAGCAGCCAAGGTTGGGGCGCGAACACCGGGGAGCTGTTTTTT
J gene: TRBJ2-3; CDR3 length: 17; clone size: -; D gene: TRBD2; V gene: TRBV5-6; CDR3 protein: CASSLRTSGRATDTQYF; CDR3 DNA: TGTGCCAGCAGCCTCCGGACTAGCGGGAGGGCCACAGATACGCAGTATTTT
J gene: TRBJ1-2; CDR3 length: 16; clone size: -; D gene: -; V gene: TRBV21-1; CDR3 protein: CASSKARESVNYGYTF; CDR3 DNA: TGTGCCAGCAGCAAAGCGCGCGAAAGCGTGAACTATGGCTACACCTTC
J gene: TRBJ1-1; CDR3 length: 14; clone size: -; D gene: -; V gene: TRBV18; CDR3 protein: CASSPQGLNTEAFF; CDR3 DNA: TGTGCCAGCTCACCACAGGGGTTGAACACTGAAGCTTTCTTT
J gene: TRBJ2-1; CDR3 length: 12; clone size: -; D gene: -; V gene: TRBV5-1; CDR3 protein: CASSPGLGEQFF; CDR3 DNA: TGCGCCAGCAGCCCGGGTCTCGGTGAGCAGTTCTTC
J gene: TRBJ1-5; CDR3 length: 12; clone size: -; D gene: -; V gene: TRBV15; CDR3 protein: CATSLRDQPQHF; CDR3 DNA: TGTGCCACCAGTCTCAGGGATCAGCCCCAGCATTTT
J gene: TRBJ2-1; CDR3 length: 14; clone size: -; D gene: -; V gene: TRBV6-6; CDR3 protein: CASSYVATNNEQFF; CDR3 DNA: TGTGCCAGCAGTTACGTAGCGACTAACAATGAGCAGTTCTTC
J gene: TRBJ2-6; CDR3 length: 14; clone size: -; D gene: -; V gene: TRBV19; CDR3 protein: CASRDSSGANVLTF; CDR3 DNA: TGTGCCAGTAGGGACAGCTCTGGGGCCAACGTCCTGACTTTC
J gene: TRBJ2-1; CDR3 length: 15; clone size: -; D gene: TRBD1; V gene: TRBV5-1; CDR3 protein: CASSHGQDFQNEQFF; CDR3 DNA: TGCGCCAGCAGCCACGGACAGGACTTTCAGAATGAGCAGTTCTTC
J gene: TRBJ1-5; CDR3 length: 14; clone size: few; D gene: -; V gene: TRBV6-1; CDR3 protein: CASSDYGGMQPQHF; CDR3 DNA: TGTGCCAGCAGTGATTACGGAGGTATGCAGCCCCAGCATTTT
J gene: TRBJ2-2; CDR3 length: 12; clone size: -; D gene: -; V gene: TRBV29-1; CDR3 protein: CSGEYGAGELFF; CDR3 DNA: TGCAGCGGAGAATACGGGGCCGGGGAGCTGTTTTTT
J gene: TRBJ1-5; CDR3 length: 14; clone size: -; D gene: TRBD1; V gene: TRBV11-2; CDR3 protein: CASSSDRGNQPQHF; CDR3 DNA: TGTGCCAGCAGCTCGGACAGGGGCAATCAGCCCCAGCATTTT
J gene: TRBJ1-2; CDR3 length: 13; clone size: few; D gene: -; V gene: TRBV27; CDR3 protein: CASSPTGSYGYTF; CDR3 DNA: TGTGCCAGCAGTCCGACGGGAAGCTATGGCTACACCTTC
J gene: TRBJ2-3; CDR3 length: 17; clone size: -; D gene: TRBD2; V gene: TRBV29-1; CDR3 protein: CSVEDLGNSGGSDTQYF; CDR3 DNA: TGCAGCGTTGAAGATCTAGGTAATAGCGGGGGTTCGGATACGCAGTATTTT
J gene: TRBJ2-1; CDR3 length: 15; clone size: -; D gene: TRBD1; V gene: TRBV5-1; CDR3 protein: CASGSGTGLLGEQFF; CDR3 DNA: TGCGCCAGCGGATCCGGGACAGGGTTGTTGGGTGAGCAGTTCTTC
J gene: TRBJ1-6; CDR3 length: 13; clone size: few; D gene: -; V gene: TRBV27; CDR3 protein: CASRQLNNSPLHF; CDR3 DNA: TGTGCCAGCAGACAGCTCAATAATTCACCCCTCCACTTT
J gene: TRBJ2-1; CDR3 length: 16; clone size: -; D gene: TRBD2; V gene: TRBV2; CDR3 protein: CASSEVRLAVYNEQFF; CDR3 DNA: TGTGCCAGCAGTGAGGTCCGACTAGCCGTTTACAATGAGCAGTTCTTC
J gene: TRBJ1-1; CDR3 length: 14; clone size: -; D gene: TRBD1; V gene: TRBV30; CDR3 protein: CAWSAGQGGSEAFF; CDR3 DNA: TGTGCCTGGAGCGCGGGACAGGGAGGTTCTGAAGCTTTCTTT
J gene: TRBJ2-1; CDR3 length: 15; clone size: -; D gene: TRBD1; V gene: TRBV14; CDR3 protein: CASSRLGQGDNEQFF; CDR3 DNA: TGTGCCAGCAGCCGATTGGGACAGGGTGACAATGAGCAGTTCTTC
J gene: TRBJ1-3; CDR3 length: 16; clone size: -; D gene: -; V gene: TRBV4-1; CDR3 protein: CASSQSNRGPGNTIYF; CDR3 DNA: TGCGCCAGCAGCCAGTCAAATCGAGGTCCTGGAAACACCATATATTTT
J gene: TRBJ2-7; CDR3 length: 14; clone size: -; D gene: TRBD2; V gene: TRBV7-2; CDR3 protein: CASSQGTSGYEQYF; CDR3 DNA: TGTGCCAGCAGCCAAGGGACTAGCGGGTACGAGCAGTACTTC
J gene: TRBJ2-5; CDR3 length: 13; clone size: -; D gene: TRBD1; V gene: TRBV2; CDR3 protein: CASSVNRGETQYF; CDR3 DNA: TGTGCCAGCAGTGTGAACAGGGGGGAGACCCAGTACTTC
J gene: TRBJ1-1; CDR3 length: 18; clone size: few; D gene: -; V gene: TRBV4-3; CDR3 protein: CASSQDRGRGGPNTEAFF; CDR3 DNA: TGCGCCAGCAGCCAAGATCGGGGCCGCGGGGGACCTAACACTGAAGCTTTCTTT
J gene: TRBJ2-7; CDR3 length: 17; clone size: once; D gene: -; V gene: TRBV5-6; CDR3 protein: CASSPGTPSESTYEQYF; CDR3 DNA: TGTGCCAGCAGCCCCGGGACACCCTCCGAGTCGACCTACGAGCAGTACTTC
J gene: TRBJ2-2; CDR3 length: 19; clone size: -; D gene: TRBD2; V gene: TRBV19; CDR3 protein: CASTPGPASGGRNTGELFF; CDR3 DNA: TGTGCCAGTACCCCCGGCCCGGCTAGCGGGGGGCGGAACACCGGGGAGCTGTTTTTT
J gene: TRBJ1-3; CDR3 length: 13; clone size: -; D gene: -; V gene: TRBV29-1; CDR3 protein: CSAEDSFGNTIYF; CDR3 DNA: TGCAGCGCCGAGGACAGCTTTGGAAACACCATATATTTT
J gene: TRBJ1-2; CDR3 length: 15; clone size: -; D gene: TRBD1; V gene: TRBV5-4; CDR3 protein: CASSSGTEDFYGYTF; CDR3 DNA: TGTGCCAGCAGCTCAGGGACAGAAGACTTCTATGGCTACACCTTC
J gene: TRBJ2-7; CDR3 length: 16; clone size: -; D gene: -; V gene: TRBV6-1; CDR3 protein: CASSDGGGPFEYEQYF; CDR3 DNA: TGTGCCAGCAGTGATGGGGGGGGGCCTTTTGAGTACGAGCAGTACTTC
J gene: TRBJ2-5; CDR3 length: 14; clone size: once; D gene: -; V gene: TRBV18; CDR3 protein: CASSPAGNRETQYF; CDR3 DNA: TGTGCCAGCTCACCTGCGGGGAACAGGGAGACCCAGTACTTC